This entry lists 28 T cell receptor beta chains sequenced from one sample in a study of T cells after yellow fever vaccination. In TCRdb, the 5' RACE reads were re-called with MiXCR into one record per CDR3 protein. The sample lists around 56,000 distinct CDR3 sequences, around 6.1% occurring once. This specimen was PBMCs, either bulk or a sorted T-cell subset (CD4+, CD8+, memory, or dextramer-sorted; not recorded which), taken on the day of the yellow fever booster vaccination. The receptors were gathered from a man younger than 35 who received the YFV17D yellow fever vaccine.

This clonotype came up a few times. The genes are TRBV5-1 and TRBJ2-1; 7 bases align to TRBD2. This CDR3 region has 15 residues. From germline, CDR1 is SGHRS and CDR2 YFSETQ. V was pared by 0 bases and J by 9 bases, with 9 bases of the junction left unmatched. CDR3 sequence reads: CASSLAWGGEPEQFF. As DNA, the CDR3 is TGCGCCAGCAGCTTGGCCTGGGGGGGGGAGCCTGAGCAGTTCTTC.

This chain joins TRBV4-1 and TRBJ2-2, with TRBD2 as a possible D gene (6 bases). Per germline, CDR1 MGHRA and CDR2 YSYEKL. The CDR3 covers 16 residues. Trimming shortened V by 3 bases and J by 6 bases, and 17 bases separated the two germline ends. Here the CDR3 reads CASSQGGTQLPGELFF. CDR3 nucleotides: TGCGCCAGCAGCCAGGGGGGAACACAACTCCCCGGGGAGCTGTTTTTT.

This clonotype has at least ten counts. The genes are TRBV4-3 and TRBJ2-7; 10 nucleotides align to TRBD1. Germline V gene sequence: CDR1 LGHNA, CDR2 YSLEER. The CDR3 totals 16 residues. Germline trimming cut 1 base from V and 2 bases from J; bases unmatched to any gene: 5. CDR3 coding DNA: TGCGCCAGCAGCCAAGCCCAGGGACAGGGGCCCTACGAGCAGTACTTC. Encoded protein: CASSQAQGQGPYEQYF.

The gene calls are TRBV7-9 and TRBJ2-3, with D hard to call. Deletions cut 7 bases from V and 5 bases from J, with 19 bases between. The CDR3 contains 15 residues. Germline CDR1 reads SEHNR; CDR2 reads FQNEAQ (reference sequence). CDR3 sequence reads: CASNYPGPPGDTQYF. The CDR3 bases are TGTGCCAGCAACTACCCTGGGCCCCCCGGAGATACGCAGTATTTT.

The chain employs TRBV5-1 and TRBJ1-1; D is unresolved. There are 14 residues in the CDR3. The V end was cut by 7 bases, the J end by 4 bases, with 17 bases between. Per germline, CDR1 SGHRS and CDR2 YFSETQ. The CDR3 DNA sequence: TGCGCCAGCGATCTCATAAGTCCCAGCACTGAAGCTTTCTTT. It encodes CASDLISPSTEAFF.

This clonotype was observed many times. This chain uses TRBV5-1 with TRBJ2-1; possible D gene TRBD2, 5 bases. V was clipped by 0 bases and J by 6 bases, with 7 bases between them. CDR1 is SGHRS, CDR2 YFSETQ, per germline. The CDR3 consists of 13 residues. The CDR3 nucleotides read TGCGCCAGCAGCTTGGGAGGGTTCAATGAGCAGTTCTTC. Translated, it gives CASSLGGFNEQFF. Looking up the rest from reference TRBV5-1 and TRBJ2-1 gives the full variable domain: KAGVTQTPRYLIKTRGQQVTLSCSPISGHRSVSWYQQTPGQGLQFLFEYFSETQRNKGNFPGRFSGRQFSNSRSEMNVSTLELGDSALYLCASSLGGFNEQFFGPGTRLTVL.

This clonotype occurred a few times. The genes are TRBV19 and TRBJ2-1; D possibly corresponds to TRBD2 (6 bases). Trimming took off 6 bases at V and 7 bases at J, with 13 bases between the two ends. Germline CDR1 is LNHDA and CDR2 is SQIVND (reference sequence). This CDR3 comprises 13 residues. The CDR3 DNA reads TGTGCCAGTAGACGAATGGGGGGAAATGAGCAGTTCTTC. Encoded protein: CASRRMGGNEQFF.

The genes are TRBV7-2 and TRBJ1-2; a weak D match, TRBD1 (6 bases). Trimming left V 5 bases short and J 4 bases short, with 14 bases between. The germline gives CDR1 SGHTA, CDR2 FQGNSA. The CDR3 spans 14 residues. CDR3 nucleotides: TGTGCCAGCAGCCCCCGGACAGTGCGCTATGGCTACACCTTC. It specifies CASSPRTVRYGYTF.

This clonotype has at least ten counts. V usage is TRBV20-1 and J usage is TRBJ2-7, with 7 positions matching TRBD1. Germline V gene lookup returns CDR1 DFQATT and CDR2 SNEGSKA (reference sequence). This CDR3 contains 14 residues. V trimming: 6 bases; J trimming: 6 bases; junction bases outside the gene matches: 14. In DNA form, the CDR3 reads TGCAGTGCGCGCCGGGACAGCGGTGTGGCCGAGCAGTACGTC. It translates to CSARRDSGVAEQYV.

This clonotype was counted many times. The V call is TRBV11-2, the J call TRBJ2-7, with TRBD1 identical over 10 bases. The CDR3 is 14 amino acids. After removal of 4 bases from V and 4 bases from J, the junction contained 4 bases not matched to a gene. Germline CDR1 and CDR2: SGHAT and FQNNGV. CDR3 sequence (DNA): TGTGCCAGCAGCTCGACAGGGGGCTTTTACGAGCAGTACGTC. Its translation is CASSSTGGFYEQYV.

The rearrangement joins TRBV6-2 or TRBV6-3 to TRBJ2-7; D is tentatively TRBD1 or TRBD2 (6 bases each). Germline V gene data show CDR1 as MNHEY and CDR2 as SVGEGT. V was trimmed by 2 bases and J by 6 bases, leaving 8 bases between them. The CDR3 has 12 residues. CDR3 residues: CASSYGGREQYV. The CDR3 bases are TGTGCCAGCAGTTACGGGGGGCGCGAGCAGTACGTC.

This clonotype was seen ten or more times. V usage is TRBV4-3 and J usage is TRBJ1-4; D remains ambiguous. The ends were cut back, 0 bases at V and 1 base at J, with 6 bases in the middle. Per germline, CDR1 LGHNA and CDR2 YSLEER. The CDR3 consists of 15 residues. CDR3: CASSQDKGTNEKLFF. CDR3 coding DNA: TGCGCCAGCAGCCAAGATAAGGGAACTAATGAAAAACTGTTTTTT.

The chain recombines TRBV20-1 with TRBJ2-1; TRBD1 agrees at 9 bases. The CDR3 has 15 residues. The J segment lost 6 bases and the V segment lost 3 bases, leaving 9 bases of the junction unmatched. Germline assignment: CDR1 DFQATT and CDR2 SNEGSKA (reference sequence). Here the CDR3 DNA reads TGCAGTGCTAGCTCAGGGACAGGGCTGGGCAATGAGCAGTTCTTC. Translation: CSASSGTGLGNEQFF.

In its sample, this clonotype was seen a few times. This chain links TRBV5-5 with TRBJ2-3, with a weak D call TRBD1 (6 bases). The CDR3 runs 14 residues. Germline assignment: CDR1 SGHKS and CDR2 YYEKEE (reference sequence). V lost 2 bases to trimming and J lost 5 bases, with 12 bases between them. In DNA, the CDR3 is TGTGCCAGCAGCTTAAACAGGGCCGGAGATACGCAGTATTTT. Protein: CASSLNRAGDTQYF. Using reference TRBV5-5 and TRBJ2-3 for the parts outside the CDR3, the full variable domain is DAGVTQSPTHLIKTRGQQVTLRCSPISGHKSVSWYQQVLGQGPQFIFQYYEKEERGRGNFPDRFSARQFPNYSSELNVNALLLGDSALYLCASSLNRAGDTQYFGPGTRLTVL.

There are many counts of this clonotype. The gene calls are TRBV5-1 and TRBJ2-5, with unresolved D. Germline V CDR1 and CDR2: SGHRS, YFSETQ. Trimming removed 3 bases at V and 2 bases at J, with 11 bases between. This CDR3 spans 14 amino acids. The CDR3 loop reads CASSWIQIQETQYF. The CDR3 coding sequence is TGCGCCAGCAGCTGGATACAGATACAAGAGACCCAGTACTTC.

The gene calls are TRBV5-4 and TRBJ1-1, with 7 bases identical to TRBD1. Trimming at V came to 2 bases and at J to 0 bases, leaving 4 bases not matched to a gene. CDR1 is SGHNT and CDR2 is YYREEE in the germline V gene (reference sequence). This CDR3 contains 15 residues. CDR3 sequence: CASSLEGQLNTEAFF. In DNA, the CDR3 is TGTGCCAGCAGCTTAGAGGGACAGCTGAACACTGAAGCTTTCTTT.

This clonotype has at least ten counts. The V gene is TRBV11-3, the J gene TRBJ1-6; 9 bases line up with TRBD1. The length of the CDR3 is 14 residues. The germline V gene encodes CDR1 SGHNT and CDR2 YENEEA. Trimming at V came to 7 bases and at J to 9 bases, leaving 7 bases not matched to a gene. CDR3: CASTRDRVSSPLHF. CDR3 nucleotide sequence: TGTGCCAGCACTCGGGACAGGGTGAGTTCACCCCTCCACTTT.

This clonotype was picked up a small number of times. The chain couples TRBV7-7 to TRBJ1-1; possibly TRBD1 for D (5 bases). The V and J ends lost 5 bases and 2 bases respectively, with 15 bases between them. This CDR3 is 15 amino acids long. Per the germline V gene, CDR1 is SSHAT and CDR2 is FNYEAQ (reference sequence). CDR3 amino acids: CASSPIEGRNTEAFF. CDR3 coding DNA: TGTGCCAGCAGCCCCATTGAGGGGCGCAACACTGAAGCTTTCTTT.

In its sample, this clonotype was seen many times. The chain recombines TRBV15 with TRBJ2-5; 8 bases are shared with TRBD2. There are 14 residues in the CDR3. J was trimmed by 2 bases and V by 5 bases; bases with no gene match: 4. Germline V CDR1 and CDR2: LNHNV, YYDKDF (reference sequence). The chain's CDR3 is CATSFSGAQETQYF. CDR3 in DNA: TGTGCCACCAGCTTTAGCGGGGCGCAAGAGACCCAGTACTTC.

This clonotype was counted between two and nine times. J is TRBJ2-3 and V is TRBV28; D remains ambiguous. Germline V gene data show CDR1 as MDHEN and CDR2 as SYDVKM. CDR3 size: 14 residues. Trimming pared 6 bases from V and 6 bases from J, leaving 16 bases between. CDR3 nucleotide sequence: TGTGCCAGCAGCCCCCGGCCGCGGTCGGATACGCAGTATTTT. Protein: CASSPRPRSDTQYF.

This clonotype appeared a few times. The J gene is TRBJ1-2, the V gene TRBV6-5; 9 nucleotides align to TRBD1. Looked up from germline, CDR1 is MNHEY and CDR2 is SVGAGI. V lost 4 bases and J lost 5; bases outside the gene matches: 23. The CDR3 runs to 20 residues. The CDR3 reads CASSSSTGTGQGFFFYGYTF. For the CDR3, the DNA is TGTGCCAGCAGTTCCAGTACCGGAACGGGACAGGGTTTCTTTTTTTATGGCTACACCTTC.

This sequence joins TRBV19 and TRBJ2-3; D possibly corresponds to TRBD1 (5 bases). Trimming pared 4 bases from V and 1 base from J, leaving 12 bases between. The CDR3 spans 15 residues. Germline V gene sequence: CDR1 LNHDA, CDR2 SQIVND (reference sequence). The CDR3 nucleotides are TGTGCCAGTAGTACCAGTTTGGGGCGCACAGATACGCAGTATTTT. Its translation: CASSTSLGRTDTQYF.

This clonotype was recorded many times. V is TRBV7-9 and J is TRBJ2-7; no reliable D call. The germline V gene has CDR1 SEHNR and CDR2 FQNEAQ (reference sequence). V shed 3 bases and J shed 0 bases, with 6 bases lying between them. The CDR3 spans 13 residues. CDR3 region: CASSFPVSYEQYF. DNA for the CDR3: TGTGCCAGCAGCTTTCCAGTCTCCTACGAGCAGTACTTC.

The rearrangement uses TRBV7-8 and TRBJ2-1, with D perhaps matching TRBD2 (5 bases). The CDR3 sequence is 14 residues long. CDR1 is SGHVS and CDR2 is FQNEAQ in the germline V gene. The germline V and J ends were trimmed by 2 bases and 4 bases, with 9 bases remaining between them. CDR3 region: CASSLRESYNEQFF. CDR3 in DNA: TGTGCCAGCAGCTTAAGGGAGTCTTACAATGAGCAGTTCTTC.

This clonotype was detected many times. V and J are TRBV5-1 and TRBJ2-5, with D possibly TRBD2 on 6 matching bases. Trimming removed 4 bases at V and 6 bases at J, with 16 bases between. The CDR3 runs to 14 residues. The germline V gene has CDR1 SGHRS and CDR2 YFSETQ. CDR3 nucleotide sequence: TGCGCCAGCAGCCTGGGAGTCGGGGGTCAGACCCAGTACTTC. Translating gives CASSLGVGGQTQYF.

The rearrangement joins TRBV7-2 to TRBJ2-1; D is unresolved. CDR1 is SGHTA, CDR2 FQGNSA, per germline. CDR3 length equals 13 residues. V gave up 5 bases and J gave up 5 bases, with 10 bases separating them. For the CDR3, the DNA is TGTGCCAGCAGCCCAGCACAGAACAATGAGCAGTTCTTC. Residues: CASSPAQNNEQFF.

V gene TRBV6-6 combines with J gene TRBJ2-5; D is unresolved. The CDR3 is 16 amino acids. Trimming took 4 bases from V and 0 from J, leaving 15 bases between them. CDR1 and CDR2 from the germline V gene are MNHNY and SVGAGI (reference sequence). The CDR3 DNA is TGTGCCAGCAGTTTTCCTCCACGGATGTACCAAGAGACCCAGTACTTC. Translation: CASSFPPRMYQETQYF.

This clonotype was picked up many times. The rearrangement links TRBV12-3 or TRBV12-4 to TRBJ2-3; 7 bases fit TRBD1. CDR3 length: 13 amino acids. The V and J ends lost 5 bases and 6 bases, in that order; junction bases with no gene match: 5. The CDR3, as DNA: TGTGCCAGCAGTCGACAGGGCCCCGATACGCAGTATTTT. Its translation: CASSRQGPDTQYF.